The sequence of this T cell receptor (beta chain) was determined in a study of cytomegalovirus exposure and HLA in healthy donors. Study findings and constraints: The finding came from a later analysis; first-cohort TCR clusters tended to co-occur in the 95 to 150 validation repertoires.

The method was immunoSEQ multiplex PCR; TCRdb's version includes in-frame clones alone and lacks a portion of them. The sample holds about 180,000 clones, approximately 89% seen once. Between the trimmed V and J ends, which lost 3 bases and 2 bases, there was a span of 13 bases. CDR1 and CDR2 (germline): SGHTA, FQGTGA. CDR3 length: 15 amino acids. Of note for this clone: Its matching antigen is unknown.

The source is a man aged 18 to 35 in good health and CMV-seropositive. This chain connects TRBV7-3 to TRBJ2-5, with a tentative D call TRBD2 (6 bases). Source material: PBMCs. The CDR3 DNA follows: TGTGCCAGCAGCTTCGGAGCGGGCGTACAAGAGACCCAGTACTTC. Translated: CASSFGAGVQETQYF.